These T cell receptor beta chains were read from a single sample in a study of shared clonotypes between healthy human individuals. Assay: immunoSEQ multiplex PCR; the TCRdb copy retains only in-frame clones and omits some. The profile shows about 2.4 million clones, 80% to 95% of them singletons. The sequenced sample was naive CD4+ T cells from PBMCs. Receptors were obtained from a man between 18 and 35 years old in good health. Some clones in this sample may be carry-over from other donors' samples. Both conserved end residues are part of each CDR3. The D gene is left open where the match is weak.

>NA|TRBJ2-1|TRBV4-3
CASSRGGRGYNEQFF
TGCGCCAGCAGCCGGGGAGGCAGAGGATACAATGAGCAGTTCTTC
>NA|TRBJ2-1|TRBV9
CASSVSDFRNEQFF
TGTGCCAGCAGCGTTTCTGACTTTCGGAATGAGCAGTTCTTC
>TRBD2|TRBJ2-7|TRBV5-6
CASRASGRALEQYF
TGTGCCAGCAGGGCTAGCGGGAGGGCTCTCGAGCAGTACTTC
>NA|TRBJ1-3|TRBV4-3
CASSQGWSSGNTIYF
TGCGCCAGCAGCCAAGGTTGGAGCTCTGGAAACACCATATATTTT
>NA|TRBJ1-1|TRBV29-1
CSVDRAARAFF
TGCAGCGTTGACCGGGCCGCGCGGGCTTTCTTT
>NA|TRBJ1-2|TRBV28
CASSLVSGGYTF
TGTGCCAGCTCCTTAGTCTCTGGTGGCTACACCTTC
>NA|TRBJ2-5|TRBV7-2
CASSLGPQETQYF
TGTGCCAGCAGCCTGGGGCCTCAAGAGACCCAGTACTTC
>NA|TRBJ2-3|TRBV9
CASSLVSDTQYF
TGTGCCAGCAGCCTCGTTTCAGATACGCAGTATTTT
>NA|TRBJ1-1|TRBV29-1
CSVALKKLGSEAFF
TGCAGCGTTGCTCTAAAAAAACTAGGCTCTGAAGCTTTCTTT
>NA|TRBJ1-3|TRBV28
CASSLAGSGNTIYF
TGTGCCAGCAGTTTAGCAGGGTCTGGAAACACCATATATTTT
>TRBD2|TRBJ2-7|TRBV7-2
CASSLVRGPGGEQYF
TGTGCCAGCAGCTTGGTGCGGGGACCGGGGGGCGAGCAGTACTTC
>TRBD2|TRBJ2-5|TRBV29-1
CSVEVAGVGETQYF
TGCAGCGTTGAAGTAGCGGGAGTGGGAGAGACCCAGTACTTC